This entry features one T cell receptor (beta chain) sequence. Its cognate antigen has yet to be identified. Base qualities are not provided; no much larger clone lies one nucleotide away. The sample belongs to a study of control samples from healthy donors and cancer patients (TCRdb year 2020). The CDR3 goes from the cysteine to the phenylalanine over 14 residues. Only the CDR3 portion is preserved as DNA: 42 bases, with reading frame beginning at the first base. Trimming takes 1 base from V and 6 bases from J, and the germline ends sit 10 bases apart. The germline V gene encodes CDR1 LNHDA and CDR2 SQIVND (reference sequence). The library was made by the immunoSEQ multiplex PCR assay. TCRdb obtained this table from immuneACCESS and retained in-frame rearrangements with V and J assigned. These tables miss some clones; where compared with another copy, unresolved V genes account for less than half of the shortfall, and the remainder is unexplained. The sample records about 150,000 clones, roughly 94% of which are singletons. The ten most abundant clones make up approximately 6.1% of the sample.

The chain links TRBV19 with TRBJ2-1; the D gene is possibly TRBD1, with 6 bases matching. Sequencing used blood. The receptor comes from a man aged 35 to 55 in good health. The DNA sequence is as follows: TGTGCCAGTAGTATAGTAGTGGGGGCCAATGAGCAGTTCTTC. Its coded protein is CASSIVVGANEQFF.